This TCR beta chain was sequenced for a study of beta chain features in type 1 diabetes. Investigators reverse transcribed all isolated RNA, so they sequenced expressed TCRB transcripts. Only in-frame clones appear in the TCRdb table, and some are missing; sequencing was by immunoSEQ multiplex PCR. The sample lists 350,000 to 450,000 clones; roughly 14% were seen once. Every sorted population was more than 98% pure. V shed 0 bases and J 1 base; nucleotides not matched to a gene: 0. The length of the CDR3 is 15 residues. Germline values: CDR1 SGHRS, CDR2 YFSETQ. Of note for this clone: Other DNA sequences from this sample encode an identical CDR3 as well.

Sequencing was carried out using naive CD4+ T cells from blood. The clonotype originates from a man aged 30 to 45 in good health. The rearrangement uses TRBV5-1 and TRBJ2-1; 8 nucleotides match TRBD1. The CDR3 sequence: CASSLGQGSYNEQFF. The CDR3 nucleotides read TGCGCCAGCAGCTTGGGACAGGGGTCCTACAATGAGCAGTTCTTC.